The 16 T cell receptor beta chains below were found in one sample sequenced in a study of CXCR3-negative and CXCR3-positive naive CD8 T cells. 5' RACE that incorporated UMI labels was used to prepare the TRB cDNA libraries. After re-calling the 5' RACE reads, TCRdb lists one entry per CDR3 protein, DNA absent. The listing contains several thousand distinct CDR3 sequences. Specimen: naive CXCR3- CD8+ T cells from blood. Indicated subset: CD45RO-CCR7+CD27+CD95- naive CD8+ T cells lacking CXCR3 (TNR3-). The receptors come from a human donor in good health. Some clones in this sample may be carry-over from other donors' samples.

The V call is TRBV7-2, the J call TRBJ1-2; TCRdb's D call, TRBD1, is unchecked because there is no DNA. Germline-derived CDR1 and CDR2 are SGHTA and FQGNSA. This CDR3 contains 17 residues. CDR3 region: CASSFSILDTLEDGYTF.

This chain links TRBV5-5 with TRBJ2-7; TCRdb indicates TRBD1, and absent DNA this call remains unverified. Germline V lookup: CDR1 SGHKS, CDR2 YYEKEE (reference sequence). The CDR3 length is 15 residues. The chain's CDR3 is CASSLGRTGDYEQYF.

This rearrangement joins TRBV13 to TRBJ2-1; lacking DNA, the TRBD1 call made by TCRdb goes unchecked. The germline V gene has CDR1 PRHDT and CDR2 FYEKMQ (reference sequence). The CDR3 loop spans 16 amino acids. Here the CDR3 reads CASSLTGVGSYNEQFF.

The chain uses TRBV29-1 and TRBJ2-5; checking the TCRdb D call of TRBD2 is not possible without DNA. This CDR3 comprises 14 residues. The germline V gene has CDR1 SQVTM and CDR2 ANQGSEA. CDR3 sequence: CSVEEPSAQETQYF. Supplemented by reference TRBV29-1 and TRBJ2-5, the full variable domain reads SAVISQKPSRDICQRGTSLTIQCQVDSQVTMMFWYRQQPGQSLTLIATANQGSEATYESGFVIDKFPISRPNLTFSTLTVSNMSPEDSSIYLCSVEEPSAQETQYFGPGTRLLVL.

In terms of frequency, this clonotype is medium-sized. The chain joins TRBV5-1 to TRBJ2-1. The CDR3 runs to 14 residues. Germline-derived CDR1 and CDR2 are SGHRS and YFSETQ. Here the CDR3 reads CASRLSYSYNEQFF.

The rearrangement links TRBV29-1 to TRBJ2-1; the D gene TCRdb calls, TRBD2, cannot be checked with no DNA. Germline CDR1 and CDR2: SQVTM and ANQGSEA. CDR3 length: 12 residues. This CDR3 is CSASAGEGEQFF.

CDR3: CASTGTSQETQYF. The rearrangement joins TRBV3-1 to TRBJ2-5; TCRdb selects TRBD1, and the lack of DNA leaves this call unchecked. The CDR3 covers 13 residues. Germline V lookup: CDR1 LGHDT, CDR2 YNNKEL (reference sequence).

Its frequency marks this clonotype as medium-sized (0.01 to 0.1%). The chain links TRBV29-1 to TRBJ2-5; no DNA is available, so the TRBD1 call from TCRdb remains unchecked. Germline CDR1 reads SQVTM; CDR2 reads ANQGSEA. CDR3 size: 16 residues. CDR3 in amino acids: CSVEDLDGNYEETQYF.

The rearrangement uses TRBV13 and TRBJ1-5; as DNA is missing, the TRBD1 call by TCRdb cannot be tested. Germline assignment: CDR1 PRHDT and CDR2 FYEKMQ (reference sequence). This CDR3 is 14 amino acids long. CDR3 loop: CASSQVTGDQPQHF.

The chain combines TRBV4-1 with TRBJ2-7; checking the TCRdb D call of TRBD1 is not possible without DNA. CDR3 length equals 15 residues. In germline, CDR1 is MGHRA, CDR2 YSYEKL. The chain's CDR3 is CASSTAPGENGEQYF.

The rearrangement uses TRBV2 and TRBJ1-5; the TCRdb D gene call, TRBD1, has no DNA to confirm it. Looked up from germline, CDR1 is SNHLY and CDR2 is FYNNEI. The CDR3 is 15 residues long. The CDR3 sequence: CASRGTSYSNQPQHF.

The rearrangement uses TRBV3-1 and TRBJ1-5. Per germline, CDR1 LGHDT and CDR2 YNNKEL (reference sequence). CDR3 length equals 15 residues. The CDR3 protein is CASSPTGMGNQPQHF. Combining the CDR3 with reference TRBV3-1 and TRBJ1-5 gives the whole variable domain DTAVSQTPKYLVTQMGNDKSIKCEQNLGHDTMYWYKQDSKKFLKIMFSYNNKELIINETVPNRFSPKSPDKAHLNLHINSLELGDSAVYFCASSPTGMGNQPQHFGDGTRLSIL.

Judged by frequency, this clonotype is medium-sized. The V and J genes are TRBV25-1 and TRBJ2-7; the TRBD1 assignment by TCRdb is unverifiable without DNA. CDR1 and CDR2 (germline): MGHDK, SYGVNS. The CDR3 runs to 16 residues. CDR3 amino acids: CASSEWTGLYSYEQYF.

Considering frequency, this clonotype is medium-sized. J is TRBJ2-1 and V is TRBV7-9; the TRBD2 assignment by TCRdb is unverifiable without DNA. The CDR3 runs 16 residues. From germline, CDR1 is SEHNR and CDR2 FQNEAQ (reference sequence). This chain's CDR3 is CASSLELAGTYNEQFF. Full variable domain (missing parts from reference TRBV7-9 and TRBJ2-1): DTGVSQNPRHKITKRGQNVTFRCDPISEHNRLYWYRQTLGQGPEFLTYFQNEAQLEKSRLLSDRFSAERPKGSFSTLEIQRTEQGDSAMYLCASSLELAGTYNEQFFGPGTRLTVL.

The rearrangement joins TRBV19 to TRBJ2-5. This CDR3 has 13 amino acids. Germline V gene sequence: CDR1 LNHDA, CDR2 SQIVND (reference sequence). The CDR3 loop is CASKVSHQETQYF.

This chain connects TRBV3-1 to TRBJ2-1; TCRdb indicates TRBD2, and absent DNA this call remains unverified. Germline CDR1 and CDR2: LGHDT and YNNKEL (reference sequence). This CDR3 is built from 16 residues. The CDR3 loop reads CASSPGTSGRIYEQFF.